This paragraph reports one T cell receptor beta chain. These data come from a study of blood T cell repertoires in COVID-19. Seattle patients were enrolled during active infection and followed longitudinally. Generated by immunoSEQ multiplex PCR, the TCRdb table keeps only in-frame clones and is missing some. The data show more than 300,000 clones, 89% seen once. V lost 0 bases to trimming and J lost 7 bases, with 12 bases between them. This CDR3 spans 14 amino acids. Germline CDR1 MNHEY, CDR2 SVGAGI. This chain links TRBV6-5 with TRBJ1-1; no firm D call. The source is a woman in her twenties or thirties with COVID-19, enrolled during active disease. The sequencing sample was made of peripheral blood. The DNA for the CDR3 is TGTGCCAGCAGTTACTCGAGCGGTGGCGGTGAAGCTTTCTTT. This codes for CASSYSSGGGEAFF.